This T cell receptor beta chain was obtained from a study of PD-1 blockade in classical Hodgkin lymphoma. Broader study findings: Patients excluded were those beginning nivolumab under 1 year after ASCT. It was CD4+ TCR diversity, not CD8+, that rose significantly by C4D1. Before treatment, complete responders showed about the same diversity as newly diagnosed patients. With respect to the repertoire differences, their causes, possibly disease activity or prior therapy, remain undefined.

This CDR3 contains 15 residues. Germline V gene data show CDR1 as SGHTA and CDR2 as FQGNSA. The V end was cut by 5 bases, the J end by 5 bases, with 18 bases between. Measured with immunoSEQ multiplex PCR; TCRdb has only the in-frame clones, and not every one. Counted here are over 25,000 clones, around 88% occurring once; the ten biggest clones make up approximately 6.8%. This clone was observed a single time. The antigen is unknown. Brentuximab vedotin exposure varied, and every patient relapsed after autologous stem cell transplantation. Thawed PBMCs were subjected to magnetic negative selection, which yielded isolated CD8+ T cells.

This chain links TRBV7-2 with TRBJ2-5; D gene unclear. The sequenced sample was CD8+ T cells from blood, obtained at baseline. The TCR comes from a human donor with classical Hodgkin lymphoma. The CDR3 DNA is TGTGCCAGCAGCACCCCGGGTGTTAGGTTGGAGACCCAGTACTTC. Its protein is CASSTPGVRLETQYF.